One T cell receptor (beta chain) is described in this entry. Its target is unknown. The data belong to a study of beta chain features in type 1 diabetes. Germline lookup yields CDR1 LGHNA and CDR2 YNFKEQ. The CDR3 length is 14 residues. Trimming stripped 2 bases from V and 3 bases from J, with 8 bases between. By way of CD45RO/CCR7/CD25/CD127/CD95/CD27, the CD4+ regulatory, stem cell-like memory, central memory and naive cells were sorted. Once sorted, every population was more than 95% pure. TCRB transcripts that were expressed got sequenced, as all of the isolated RNA had been reverse transcribed. The read count averaged around 3.6 million across naive, central memory and regulatory T cell samples. Repertoires were generated with immunoSEQ multiplex PCR, while TCRdb's copy carries only in-frame clones and drops some. Of 620,000 or so clones in the sample, around 16% are singletons; the top ten hold about 0.097%.

Study-level points and caveats: Whether HLA type influences TCRB rearrangement remained unresolved here.

The rearrangement uses TRBV4-2 and TRBJ1-5; no clear D. The clonotype comes from a man younger than 35 in good health. The source material was naive CD4+ T cells from blood. The CDR3 here is CASSQWVTNQPQHF. CDR3 bases: TGTGCCAGCAGCCAATGGGTAACCAATCAGCCCCAGCATTTT.